This T cell receptor (beta chain) was recorded in a study of blood T cells in healthy people across ages. The V gene lost 1 base and the J gene lost 7 bases, with 4 bases spanning the gap. The CDR3 runs 11 residues. Germline loops: CDR1 SGHDN, CDR2 FVKESK. It was with a sample-barcoded 5' primer and a J-beta primer mix that a second PCR of roughly 7 to 12 cycles was run. TCRdb re-derived calls from the 5' RACE reads in MiXCR, one entry per CDR3 protein. The sample consists of around 850,000 distinct CDR3 sequences, roughly 40% of them appearing once. This clonotype was seen repeatedly, ten times or more.

Sequencing used blood. This receptor was taken from a man aged 18 to 29 in good health. V and J are TRBV14 and TRBJ1-2, with no clear D. Here the CDR3 reads CASSQGAGYTF. The CDR3 region has the DNA TGTGCCAGCAGCCAAGGGGCTGGCTACACCTTC. Full variable domain (outside the CDR3, taken from reference TRBV14 and TRBJ1-2): EAGVTQFPSHSVIEKGQTVTLRCDPISGHDNLYWYRRVMGKEIKFLLHFVKESKQDESGMPNNRFLAERTGGTYSTLKVQPAELEDSGVYFCASSQGAGYTFGSGTRLTVV.